These 26 T cell receptor beta chains were all obtained from the same sample, sequenced in a study of blood T cells in healthy people across ages. Using a J-beta primer mix together with a sample-barcoded 5' primer, a second PCR was run for roughly 7 to 11 cycles. TCRdb fed the 5' RACE reads into MiXCR, producing one record per CDR3 protein. Of 580,000 or so distinct CDR3 sequences in the sample, roughly 43% were seen once. Sequencing used blood. These TCRs come from an elderly man in good health.

This clonotype was counted only a few times. The genes are TRBV6-7 and TRBJ1-2, with 8 bases identical to TRBD1. TRBV6-7 is annotated as an ORF whose role is uncertain. The CDR3 spans 15 residues. The J segment lost 8 bases and the V segment lost 0 bases, leaving 8 bases of the junction unmatched. This CDR3 reads CASSYSDSSGGGYTF. For the CDR3, the DNA is TGTGCCAGCAGTTACTCCGATTCCTCAGGGGGCGGCTACACCTTC.

At least ten counts were recorded for this clonotype. V usage is TRBV6-6 and J usage is TRBJ1-1; D not certain. Germline CDR1 is MNHNY and CDR2 is SVGAGI (reference sequence). Trimming shortened V by 7 bases and J by 0 bases, and 18 bases separated the two germline ends. The CDR3 has 16 residues. DNA of the CDR3: TGTGCCAGCACCTCGAATTCTGGCAGATTGAACACTGAAGCTTTCTTT. This codes for CASTSNSGRLNTEAFF.

This chain links TRBV12-5 with TRBJ2-3; 9 positions match TRBD1. J gave up 6 bases and V 1 base, and 5 bases lay outside the gene matches. The CDR3 is 15 amino acids. Germline CDR1 and CDR2: LGHNT and FRNRAP. The CDR3 bases are TGTGCTAGTGGTTTGGCCACAGGGGGCCGCGATACGCAGTATTTT. It yields the protein CASGLATGGRDTQYF.

The chain recombines TRBV6-2 or TRBV6-3 with TRBJ2-1; D perhaps matches TRBD2 (5 bases). The germline CDR1 and CDR2 sequences are MNHEY and SVGEGT. The CDR3 extends over 14 amino acids. V was pared by 2 bases and J by 2 bases, with 7 bases between. The CDR3, as DNA: TGTGCCAGCAGTTACAGCGGCCCCTACAATGAGCAGTTCTTC. It encodes CASSYSGPYNEQFF.

This sequence joins TRBV4-1 and TRBJ2-1, with TRBD2 matching 13 bases. The trim removed 1 base at V and 4 bases at J, leaving 4 bases unmatched. CDR1 is MGHRA and CDR2 is YSYEKL in the germline V gene. The CDR3 contains 17 residues. For the CDR3, the DNA is TGCGCCAGCAGCCAAGCCCTACTAGCGGGAGGGTACAATGAGCAGTTCTTC. It specifies CASSQALLAGGYNEQFF.

The gene calls are TRBV20-1 and TRBJ2-3; 10 bases agree with TRBD2. Germline V gives CDR1 DFQATT, CDR2 SNEGSKA (reference sequence). The trim removed 4 bases at V and 0 bases at J, leaving 4 bases unmatched. This CDR3 spans 15 amino acids. The CDR3 loop is CSATPSGSSTDTQYF. CDR3 DNA sequence: TGCAGTGCTACGCCTAGCGGGAGCAGCACAGATACGCAGTATTTT.

This sequence joins TRBV7-9 and TRBJ2-5; the D gene is possibly TRBD2 (8 bases). Trimming took 5 bases from V and 11 from J, leaving 27 bases between them. CDR1 and CDR2 from the germline V gene are SEHNR and FQNEAQ (reference sequence). CDR3 length: 16 amino acids. CDR3 in amino acids: CASSLRTSRGAGEQYF. CDR3 sequence (DNA): TGTGCCAGCAGCCTCCGGACTAGCAGGGGGGCGGGGGAGCAGTACTTC.

There are a few counts of this clonotype. This sequence joins TRBV7-2 and TRBJ1-2; D is undetermined. Germline V gene lookup returns CDR1 SGHTA and CDR2 FQGNSA. The CDR3 contains 15 residues. V shed 1 base and J shed 3 bases, with 12 bases lying between them. Here the CDR3 reads CASSLVSIPDYGYTF. CDR3 in DNA: TGTGCCAGCAGCTTAGTTTCTATTCCAGACTATGGCTACACCTTC.

This chain links TRBV28 with TRBJ2-1, with D possibly being TRBD1 (6 bases). The CDR3 is 12 residues long. The ends were cut back, 3 bases at V and 8 bases at J, with 8 bases in the middle. CDR1 and CDR2 from the germline V gene are MDHEN and SYDVKM. This CDR3 reads CASSFGQHEQFF. CDR3 nucleotides: TGTGCCAGCAGTTTTGGACAGCATGAGCAGTTCTTC.

The chain is built from TRBV11-2 and TRBJ2-5; weak D call: TRBD2 (6 bases). The assigned J gene may be wrong: the sequence end matches TRBJ2-7 better. Germline V gives CDR1 SGHAT, CDR2 FQNNGV. CDR3 size: 15 residues. The CDR3 protein is CASSLRGGGDDEQYF. For the CDR3, the DNA is TGTGCCAGCAGCTTAAGGGGAGGAGGGGACGACGAGCAGTACTTC.

This chain uses TRBV7-2 with TRBJ2-1, with D possibly being TRBD2 (5 bases). This CDR3 has 15 amino acids. CDR1 is SGHTA and CDR2 is FQGNSA in the germline V gene. The V gene lost 1 base and the J gene lost 0 bases, with 7 bases spanning the gap. The CDR3 reads CASSLEDYSYNEQFF. CDR3 DNA sequence: TGTGCCAGCAGCTTAGAAGACTACTCCTACAATGAGCAGTTCTTC.

The V and J genes are TRBV6-2 or TRBV6-3 and TRBJ2-5; 9 positions match TRBD2. CDR3 length equals 16 residues. J gave up 2 bases and V 2 bases, and 6 bases lay outside the gene matches. Per the germline V gene, CDR1 is MNHEY and CDR2 is SVGEGT. The CDR3 DNA sequence: TGTGCCAGCAGTTACCGGCTAGCGGGACTTCAAGAGACCCAGTACTTC. It yields the protein CASSYRLAGLQETQYF.

This clonotype has a handful of counts. The V gene is TRBV20-1, the J gene TRBJ2-1, with 10 bases lining up with TRBD2. CDR1 is DFQATT and CDR2 is SNEGSKA in the germline V gene (reference sequence). After removal of 0 bases from V and 12 bases from J, the junction contained 11 bases not matched to a gene. The CDR3 has 15 amino acids. The CDR3 bases are TGCAGTGCTAGAGATTTAGCGGGGGGACCCGGGGGGCAGTTCTTC. Encoded protein: CSARDLAGGPGGQFF.

The genes are TRBV12-5 and TRBJ2-7; no reliable D call. The CDR3 has 11 amino acids. V was trimmed by 4 bases and J by 6 bases, leaving 7 bases between them. The germline CDR1 and CDR2 sequences are LGHNT and FRNRAP. The CDR3 region has the DNA TGTGCTAGTGGTTCCCAGAGCGAGCAGTACTTC. Translated: CASGSQSEQYF.

In its sample, this clonotype was seen many times. The CDR3 nucleotides read TGCAGCATCGAGAGGGCCCAAGAGACCCAGTACTTC. Its protein product is CSIERAQETQYF. V and J are TRBV29-1 and TRBJ2-5, with D maybe TRBD2 (5 bases). The length of the CDR3 is 12 residues. The V end lost 8 bases, the J end lost 1 base, and 11 bases lay between the germline ends. Per germline, CDR1 SQVTM and CDR2 ANQGSEA.

V is TRBV27 and J is TRBJ2-1; D may match TRBD1 or TRBD2 (5 bases each). Looked up from germline, CDR1 is MNHEY and CDR2 is SMNVEV (reference sequence). The CDR3 sequence is 18 residues long. V lost 5 bases to trimming and J lost 3 bases, with 23 bases between them. Written as DNA, the CDR3 is TGTGCCAGCAGTCCGCGCACGTCGGGACCAAAAATCTACAATGAGCAGTTCTTC. As protein: CASSPRTSGPKIYNEQFF.

This clonotype was recorded a few times. This chain links TRBV20-1 with TRBJ1-4; D is ambiguous. Trimming stripped 1 base from V and 4 bases from J, with 7 bases between. CDR3 length: 13 amino acids. Germline V lookup: CDR1 DFQATT, CDR2 SNEGSKA (reference sequence). The CDR3 DNA sequence: TGCAGTGCTAGAGGCCGATATAATGAAAAACTGTTTTTT. Protein product: CSARGRYNEKLFF.

The chain couples TRBV4-3 to TRBJ2-3, with D unresolved. The V and J ends lost 3 bases and 4 bases respectively, with 11 bases between them. The CDR3 has 14 residues. In germline, CDR1 is LGHNA, CDR2 YSLEER. The DNA for the CDR3 is TGCGCCAGCAGCCATGGGCTAGAAGCAGATACGCAGTATTTT. It specifies CASSHGLEADTQYF.

The chain carries TRBV4-1 and TRBJ2-5; D gene unclear. Trimming left V 3 bases short and J 0 bases short, with 2 bases between. The CDR3 has 12 residues. In germline, CDR1 is MGHRA, CDR2 YSYEKL. The CDR3 bases are TGCGCCAGCAGCCACAACCAAGAGACCCAGTACTTC. It specifies CASSHNQETQYF.

The V and J genes are TRBV5-1 and TRBJ2-1; 10 bases agree with TRBD2. The CDR3 is 19 amino acids. Germline V gene lookup returns CDR1 SGHRS and CDR2 YFSETQ. J gave up 1 base and V 2 bases, and 12 bases lay outside the gene matches. The CDR3 loop is CASSFPSRLAGLSYNEQFF. For the CDR3, the DNA is TGCGCCAGCAGCTTTCCATCCCGACTAGCGGGTCTATCCTACAATGAGCAGTTCTTC.

The rearrangement links TRBV7-3 to TRBJ2-3, with D perhaps matching TRBD1 (5 bases). The CDR3 is made up of 13 amino acids. V was clipped by 1 base and J by 9 bases, with 11 bases between them. Germline values: CDR1 SGHTA, CDR2 FQGTGA. CDR3 loop: CASSLSNPGTQYF. The CDR3 DNA sequence: TGTGCCAGCAGCTTAAGCAACCCAGGGACGCAGTATTTT.

The chain couples TRBV7-3 to TRBJ2-1; 8 nucleotides align to TRBD2. V trimming: 1 base; J trimming: 2 bases; junction bases outside the gene matches: 4. Germline V gene lookup returns CDR1 SGHTA and CDR2 FQGTGA. This CDR3 region has 16 residues. CDR3 coding DNA: TGTGCCAGCAGCTTAAACGGCGGGGGGACCTACAATGAGCAGTTCTTC. Translated: CASSLNGGGTYNEQFF.

This clonotype was observed a handful of times. This rearrangement joins TRBV7-9 to TRBJ2-1; 10 bases are shared with TRBD2. Germline V gene lookup returns CDR1 SEHNR and CDR2 FQNEAQ (reference sequence). The CDR3 is made up of 16 amino acids. The V segment lost 1 base and the J segment 8 bases; nucleotides outside the gene matches: 8. The CDR3 is CASSLDWTSGRDEQFF. The DNA of the CDR3 is TGTGCCAGCAGCTTAGATTGGACTAGCGGACGGGATGAGCAGTTCTTC.

The CDR3 protein is CAIRDGQSGANVLTF. CDR3 nucleotide sequence: TGTGCCATCAGGGATGGACAGTCTGGGGCCAACGTCCTGACTTTC. The rearrangement links TRBV10-3 to TRBJ2-6; D perhaps matches TRBD1 (6 bases). Per germline, CDR1 ENHRY and CDR2 SYGVKD. The CDR3 sequence is 15 residues long. V was cut by 6 bases and J by 1 base, with 10 bases left in between.

The genes are TRBV7-2 and TRBJ2-1, with unresolved D. The length of the CDR3 is 17 residues. Germline V gene data show CDR1 as SGHTA and CDR2 as FQGNSA. V lost 1 base, J lost 0 bases, and 13 bases lay in between. CDR3 in amino acids: CASSLVLVAVSYNEQFF. For the CDR3, the DNA is TGTGCCAGCAGCTTAGTTTTGGTGGCGGTCTCCTACAATGAGCAGTTCTTC.

The rearrangement joins TRBV5-1 to TRBJ2-1, with 8 bases matching TRBD2. From germline, CDR1 is SGHRS and CDR2 YFSETQ. There are 17 residues in the CDR3. V was clipped by 0 bases and J by 1 base; unmatched bases: 6. CDR3: CASSLAPTSVSYNEQFF. CDR3 sequence (DNA): TGCGCCAGCAGCTTGGCCCCGACTAGCGTTTCCTACAATGAGCAGTTCTTC.